Listed below are T cell receptor beta chains from one sample, sequenced in a study of T-cell reconstitution after alpha-beta-depleted transplantation in children. A single record per CDR3 protein comes from TCRdb applying MiXCR to the PCR reads. The sample consists of about 610,000 distinct CDR3 sequences, approximately 10% of them appearing once. Sequenced here: PBMCs from the stem cell graft donor, sampled from the stem cell graft. Source of these receptors: a human donor who donated a stem cell graft to a child with acute myeloid leukemia. CDR3s include the opening cysteine and the closing phenylalanine or tryptophan. D genes are given only for firm matches.

V gene: TRBV20-1
D gene: -
J gene: TRBJ2-1
CDR3 protein: CSVKRASSYNEQFF

V gene: TRBV4-1
D gene: -
J gene: TRBJ2-5
CDR3 protein: CASSQEAPGGWTQYF

V gene: TRBV7-2
D gene: -
J gene: TRBJ2-7
CDR3 protein: CASSLVSGSVSYEQYF

V gene: TRBV5-1
D gene: -
J gene: TRBJ2-3
CDR3 protein: CASGPGGPSTDTQYF

V gene: TRBV7-6
D gene: TRBD2
J gene: TRBJ2-1
CDR3 protein: CASSLGTSGSVNEQFF

V gene: TRBV28
D gene: -
J gene: TRBJ2-1
CDR3 protein: CASVLRGNEQFF

V gene: TRBV10-3
D gene: -
J gene: TRBJ1-5
CDR3 protein: CAISEGGAGNQPQHF

V gene: TRBV5-1
D gene: -
J gene: TRBJ2-7
CDR3 protein: CASSSIGSGEQYF

V gene: TRBV7-2
D gene: TRBD1
J gene: TRBJ2-3
CDR3 protein: CASSLGQGERTDTQYF

V gene: TRBV30
D gene: TRBD1
J gene: TRBJ2-7
CDR3 protein: CAWSVDRVSDEQYF

V gene: TRBV5-1
D gene: -
J gene: TRBJ2-7
CDR3 protein: CASSLDGNGYEQYF

V gene: TRBV5-1
D gene: TRBD2
J gene: TRBJ2-3
CDR3 protein: CASCTTAGAGDTQYF

V gene: TRBV11-1
D gene: TRBD1
J gene: TRBJ2-3
CDR3 protein: CASSFLMGRTGTSTDTQYF

V gene: TRBV12-5
D gene: -
J gene: TRBJ2-3
CDR3 protein: CASVQRGELSTDTQYF

V gene: TRBV5-1
D gene: TRBD1
J gene: TRBJ2-5
CDR3 protein: CASSWDSTKETQYF

V gene: TRBV5-1
D gene: -
J gene: TRBJ1-5
CDR3 protein: CASSLFGATNQPQHF

V gene: TRBV7-9
D gene: TRBD2
J gene: TRBJ2-7
CDR3 protein: CASSLVLGLADEQYF

V gene: TRBV6-5
D gene: TRBD1
J gene: TRBJ2-1
CDR3 protein: CASSYTGTGVEQFF

V gene: TRBV7-3
D gene: TRBD2
J gene: TRBJ2-1
CDR3 protein: CASSLDGTSQFF

V gene: TRBV7-8
D gene: -
J gene: TRBJ2-3
CDR3 protein: CASSFNTLRGTSTDTQYF

V gene: TRBV20-1
D gene: TRBD2
J gene: TRBJ2-3
CDR3 protein: CSARVLAATDTQYF

V gene: TRBV20-1
D gene: -
J gene: TRBJ2-7
CDR3 protein: CSAIQGGYEQYF

V gene: TRBV20-1
D gene: -
J gene: TRBJ1-1
CDR3 protein: CSGPGGNTEAFF

V gene: TRBV29-1
D gene: TRBD1
J gene: TRBJ2-3
CDR3 protein: CSVLPGQGPTGGTDTQYF

V gene: TRBV11-1
D gene: TRBD1
J gene: TRBJ2-6
CDR3 protein: CASSSRDRSLNGANVLTF

V gene: TRBV30
D gene: -
J gene: TRBJ1-1
CDR3 protein: CASLPPLSEAFF

V gene: TRBV6-1
D gene: TRBD2
J gene: TRBJ2-3
CDR3 protein: CASSGLAGSTDTQYF